Listed below are T cell receptor beta chains from one sample, sequenced in a study of blood T cell repertoires in COVID-19. The protocol was immunoSEQ multiplex PCR, while the TCRdb copy is restricted to in-frame clones and leaves out a portion. Of about 260,000 clones listed, roughly nine tenths were seen once; the top ten hold roughly 2.2%. The material sequenced was peripheral blood. Receptor source: a woman between 45 and 65 years old who had recovered from COVID-19. Both conserved end residues are trimmed from each CDR3. Fields, in order: clone size, J gene, V gene, CDR3 protein. The size entry is marked missing in some rows and otherwise reads once, few, many or a size class.

clone size: -; J gene: TRBJ1-6; V gene: TRBV6-5; CDR3 protein: ASSYSGAPGGSPLH
clone size: -; J gene: TRBJ2-6; V gene: TRBV30; CDR3 protein: AGQEGTSGANVLT
clone size: -; J gene: TRBJ2-5; V gene: TRBV5-1; CDR3 protein: ASSRDSSETQY
clone size: once; J gene: TRBJ1-2; V gene: TRBV5-4; CDR3 protein: ASSPGQGYGYT
clone size: -; J gene: TRBJ2-2; V gene: TRBV5-1; CDR3 protein: ASSPGLAGAGELF
clone size: -; J gene: TRBJ1-5; V gene: TRBV27; CDR3 protein: ASRAVAWSNQPQH
clone size: -; J gene: TRBJ2-7; V gene: TRBV6-5; CDR3 protein: ASSLLPSGLSYEQY
clone size: -; J gene: TRBJ1-3; V gene: TRBV5-1; CDR3 protein: ASSLSGGLTGNTIY
clone size: -; J gene: TRBJ2-5; V gene: TRBV12-3/TRBV12-4; CDR3 protein: ASGRGETQY
clone size: -; J gene: TRBJ2-1; V gene: TRBV19; CDR3 protein: ASSIDRGHTNEQF
clone size: once; J gene: TRBJ2-5; V gene: TRBV7-8; CDR3 protein: ASSLSNGGTGETQY
clone size: -; J gene: TRBJ2-1; V gene: TRBV6-2/TRBV6-3; CDR3 protein: ASSYSTGGGQF
clone size: -; J gene: TRBJ1-3; V gene: TRBV9; CDR3 protein: ASIPSQAGNTIY
clone size: -; J gene: TRBJ2-2; V gene: TRBV27; CDR3 protein: ASSLSRRGQNTGELF
clone size: -; J gene: TRBJ1-2; V gene: TRBV28; CDR3 protein: ASSLLVGGQRGYT
clone size: -; J gene: TRBJ1-1; V gene: TRBV29-1; CDR3 protein: SVEDQGRFEAF
clone size: -; J gene: TRBJ1-1; V gene: TRBV6-1; CDR3 protein: ASSERWFNTEAF
clone size: -; J gene: TRBJ2-5; V gene: TRBV5-4; CDR3 protein: ASSRVRSETQY
clone size: -; J gene: TRBJ2-7; V gene: TRBV7-9; CDR3 protein: ASSFLRHRTYEQY
clone size: once; J gene: TRBJ1-4; V gene: TRBV30; CDR3 protein: AWSESSYNEKLF
clone size: few; J gene: TRBJ2-7; V gene: TRBV7-9; CDR3 protein: ASGTSGLSEQY
clone size: -; J gene: TRBJ2-7; V gene: TRBV29-1; CDR3 protein: SAEVGDGYEQY
clone size: -; J gene: TRBJ2-2; V gene: TRBV11-2; CDR3 protein: ASSFQRDRELF
clone size: -; J gene: TRBJ1-1; V gene: TRBV7-9; CDR3 protein: ASSLPNFPQAF
clone size: -; J gene: TRBJ2-5; V gene: TRBV9; CDR3 protein: ASSVGGAKETQY
clone size: -; J gene: TRBJ2-7; V gene: TRBV28; CDR3 protein: ASSLIPGVSEQY
clone size: once; J gene: TRBJ1-1; V gene: TRBV5-1; CDR3 protein: ASSLALRSDEAF
clone size: -; J gene: TRBJ1-2; V gene: TRBV6-5; CDR3 protein: ASSSQVDSLHGYT
clone size: -; J gene: TRBJ2-1; V gene: TRBV19; CDR3 protein: ASSIRGQAGNEQF
clone size: -; J gene: TRBJ1-5; V gene: TRBV28; CDR3 protein: ASRQGADQPQH
clone size: -; J gene: TRBJ1-1; V gene: TRBV7-2; CDR3 protein: ASSLLVQGRAF
clone size: -; J gene: TRBJ1-1; V gene: TRBV5-1; CDR3 protein: ASSPILGGNTEAF
clone size: few; J gene: TRBJ1-5; V gene: TRBV27; CDR3 protein: ASSLSAIAVPLH
clone size: -; J gene: TRBJ2-3; V gene: TRBV25-1; CDR3 protein: ASSEYHGSGVSTDTQY
clone size: few; J gene: TRBJ1-5; V gene: TRBV19; CDR3 protein: ASKGDRGSQPQH
clone size: once; J gene: TRBJ2-1; V gene: TRBV6-2/TRBV6-3; CDR3 protein: ASSFSPDRQGRPYNEQF
clone size: -; J gene: TRBJ1-2; V gene: TRBV30; CDR3 protein: AGGVRGGYT
clone size: -; J gene: TRBJ2-1; V gene: TRBV6-5; CDR3 protein: ASLANNEQF
clone size: -; J gene: TRBJ2-3; V gene: TRBV18; CDR3 protein: ASSPLAGSQY
clone size: -; J gene: TRBJ2-3; V gene: TRBV11-3; CDR3 protein: ASSTFREGDTQY
clone size: few; J gene: TRBJ1-5; V gene: TRBV25-1; CDR3 protein: ASSEPGNQPQH
clone size: -; J gene: TRBJ1-1; V gene: TRBV7-7; CDR3 protein: ASSSQENTEAF
clone size: -; J gene: TRBJ1-1; V gene: TRBV14; CDR3 protein: ASSPRWGPNTEAF
clone size: once; J gene: TRBJ2-2; V gene: TRBV9; CDR3 protein: ASRCGGGRAGTGELF
clone size: -; J gene: TRBJ2-3; V gene: TRBV2; CDR3 protein: ASKRETSTDTQY
clone size: -; J gene: TRBJ2-3; V gene: TRBV28; CDR3 protein: ASKRGSTDTQY
clone size: -; J gene: TRBJ2-7; V gene: TRBV10-3; CDR3 protein: AIGTASYEQY
clone size: -; J gene: TRBJ2-5; V gene: TRBV6-2/TRBV6-3; CDR3 protein: ASSYAGDLEETQY
clone size: few; J gene: TRBJ1-1; V gene: TRBV27; CDR3 protein: ASSLYQDTEAF
clone size: -; J gene: TRBJ2-3; V gene: TRBV18; CDR3 protein: ASSPPGVMTDTQY
clone size: -; J gene: TRBJ1-2; V gene: TRBV27; CDR3 protein: ASSPQGARGYT
clone size: -; J gene: TRBJ2-7; V gene: TRBV6-2/TRBV6-3; CDR3 protein: ASSYSRGSGRNEQY
clone size: -; J gene: TRBJ2-7; V gene: TRBV3-1/TRBV3-2; CDR3 protein: ASSQGRTSGYSYEQY
clone size: -; J gene: TRBJ1-1; V gene: TRBV18; CDR3 protein: ASSPYTGGNTEAF